These 24 T cell receptor beta chains came from one sample sequenced in a study of blood T cell repertoires in COVID-19. TCRdb keeps only in-frame clones here, not all; method: immunoSEQ multiplex PCR. Among roughly 250,000 clones listed, just under 90% were seen once. The sequenced sample was PBMCs or T cells enriched from blood (not recorded which). These receptors were collected from a man aged 50-59 years who had been exposed to COVID-19.

V is TRBV4-2 and J is TRBJ2-1, with 11 bases identical to TRBD2. Trimming at V came to 4 bases and at J to 1 base, leaving 3 bases not matched to a gene. CDR1 is LGHNA and CDR2 is YNFKEQ in the germline V gene. The CDR3 extends over 16 amino acids. CDR3 residues: CASSPLAGGSYNEQFF. The CDR3 coding sequence is TGTGCCAGCAGCCCATTAGCGGGAGGGTCCTACAATGAGCAGTTCTTC.

This rearrangement joins TRBV27 to TRBJ1-2; D is possibly TRBD1 (5 bases). V shed 5 bases and J shed 4 bases, with 11 bases lying between them. The CDR3 is 13 amino acids. Germline V gives CDR1 MNHEY, CDR2 SMNVEV (reference sequence). The CDR3: CASSDQGAYGYTF. CDR3 DNA: TGTGCCAGCAGTGACCAGGGTGCCTATGGCTACACCTTC.

The J gene is TRBJ2-1, the V gene TRBV28; D is undetermined. The V end was cut by 3 bases, the J end by 1 base, with 7 bases between. The germline V gene has CDR1 MDHEN and CDR2 SYDVKM. This CDR3 region has 14 residues. This CDR3 reads CASSFRSSYNEQFF. The CDR3 DNA reads TGTGCCAGCAGTTTCAGGTCTTCCTACAATGAGCAGTTCTTC.

This rearrangement joins TRBV28 to TRBJ2-2, with 12 positions matching TRBD2. Unmatched junction bases numbered 4, after V lost 5 bases and J lost 6 bases. CDR1 is MDHEN and CDR2 is SYDVKM in the germline V gene. The CDR3 covers 15 residues. In DNA, the CDR3 is TGTGCCAGCAGTATACTAGCGGGAGGACCCGGGGAGCTGTTTTTT. Translating gives CASSILAGGPGELFF.

This clone was seen a single time. The J gene is TRBJ1-2, the V gene TRBV5-6; possible D gene TRBD1, 6 bases. CDR1 and CDR2 from the germline V gene are SGHDT and YYEEEE. The CDR3 has 13 residues. The ends were cut back, 4 bases at V and 4 bases at J, with 11 bases in the middle. The CDR3 protein is CASSTGFFYGYTF. The DNA for the CDR3 is TGTGCCAGCAGCACAGGGTTCTTCTATGGCTACACCTTC.

The V call is TRBV6-5, the J call TRBJ1-2, with unresolved D. The CDR3 runs 13 residues. Trimming took off 7 bases at V and 8 bases at J, with 17 bases between the two ends. Germline CDR1 MNHEY, CDR2 SVGAGI. The CDR3 here is CASTSGGRWGYTF. The CDR3 nucleotides are TGTGCCAGCACCTCAGGTGGGAGGTGGGGCTACACCTTC.

This chain joins TRBV5-1 and TRBJ2-1, with D hard to call. CDR3 length equals 14 residues. The germline gives CDR1 SGHRS, CDR2 YFSETQ. The V and J ends lost 4 bases and 0 bases respectively, with 8 bases between them. The CDR3 loop reads CASSTGNSYNEQFF. CDR3 nucleotide sequence: TGCGCCAGCAGCACCGGTAACTCCTACAATGAGCAGTTCTTC.

V and J are TRBV5-1 and TRBJ2-1, with 13 bases identical to TRBD2. V was pared by 4 bases and J by 0 bases, with 7 bases of the junction left unmatched. This CDR3 has 18 amino acids. The germline gives CDR1 SGHRS, CDR2 YFSETQ. Here the CDR3 DNA reads TGCGCCAGCAGCCCGGGACTAGCGGGATGGAGCTCCTACAATGAGCAGTTCTTC. Translated, it gives CASSPGLAGWSSYNEQFF.

This chain joins TRBV2 and TRBJ1-1; 8 nucleotides agree with TRBD1. The CDR3 has 14 residues. V lost 4 bases to trimming and J lost 4 bases; unmatched junction nucleotides: 5. Germline-derived CDR1 and CDR2 are SNHLY and FYNNEI. DNA for the CDR3: TGTGCCAGCAGTGCGGACAGGGCAAGCACTGAAGCTTTCTTT. Its protein product is CASSADRASTEAFF.

CDR3 nucleotide sequence: TGCGCCAGCAGCCCAGGGACAGCCATTAATCAGCCCCAGCATTTT. Amino acid sequence: CASSPGTAINQPQHF. The chain carries TRBV5-1 and TRBJ1-5, with 7 bases matching TRBD1. V lost 4 bases, J lost 4 bases, and 8 bases stayed unmatched. The CDR3 totals 15 residues. Germline CDR1 is SGHRS and CDR2 is YFSETQ.

The V call is TRBV3-1 (or the pseudogene TRBV3-2), the J call TRBJ1-1, with 9 positions matching TRBD1. The germline V gene encodes CDR1 LGHDT and CDR2 YNNKEL (reference sequence). V lost 4 bases, J lost 3 bases, and 3 bases stayed unmatched. CDR3 length: 14 residues. The CDR3 nucleotides are TGTGCCAGCAGCCCGGGACAGGGAGACACTGAAGCTTTCTTT. Protein product: CASSPGQGDTEAFF.

In this sample, this clone turned up once. Distinct nucleotide sequences in the sample also encode this CDR3. J is TRBJ2-1 and V is TRBV9, with a tentative D call TRBD1 (7 bases). The CDR3 consists of 15 residues. Between the trimmed V and J ends, which lost 0 bases and 4 bases, there was a span of 11 bases. The germline gives CDR1 SGDLS, CDR2 YYNGEE. The chain's CDR3 is CASSVGGTEYNEQFF. The CDR3, as DNA: TGTGCCAGCAGCGTAGGCGGGACAGAATACAATGAGCAGTTCTTC.

The genes are TRBV27 and TRBJ1-2; D is perhaps TRBD1 (5 bases). CDR1 is MNHEY, CDR2 SMNVEV, per germline (reference sequence). This CDR3 has 16 amino acids. Trimming shortened V by 3 bases and J by 0 bases, and 14 bases separated the two germline ends. In DNA, the CDR3 is TGTGCCAGCAGTTTCGCGGGGGGGAGAACTAACTATGGCTACACCTTC. Translated: CASSFAGGRTNYGYTF.

The J gene is TRBJ2-1, the V gene TRBV5-1; TRBD2 agrees at 9 bases. The trim removed 2 bases at V and 1 base at J, leaving 4 bases unmatched. CDR3 size: 16 residues. Per germline, CDR1 SGHRS and CDR2 YFSETQ. Here the CDR3 reads CASSLSSGVSYNEQFF. For the CDR3, the DNA is TGCGCCAGCAGCTTATCTAGCGGGGTATCCTACAATGAGCAGTTCTTC.

This clone came up once. The chain combines TRBV11-3 with TRBJ2-7; a weak D match, TRBD2 (5 bases). V was clipped by 8 bases and J by 9 bases, with 14 bases between them. The CDR3 runs to 11 residues. CDR1 is SGHNT, CDR2 YENEEA, per germline. CDR3 in amino acids: CASSGGGGQYV. The CDR3, as DNA: TGTGCCAGCTCTGGAGGTGGAGGGCAGTACGTC.

J is TRBJ1-1 and V is TRBV11-3; D is ambiguous. CDR1 is SGHNT and CDR2 is YENEEA in the germline V gene. CDR3 length: 13 residues. V lost 2 bases and J lost 1, with 5 bases in between. CDR3 DNA: TGTGCCAGCAGCTTATACAAGAACACTGAAGCTTTCTTT. Translated, it gives CASSLYKNTEAFF. The variable domain in full, with the rest retrieved from reference TRBV11-3 and TRBJ1-1, is EAGVVQSPRYKIIEKKQPVAFWCNPISGHNTLYWYLQNLGQGPELLIRYENEEAVDDSQLPKDRFSAERLKGVDSTLKIQPAELGDSAVYLCASSLYKNTEAFFGQGTRLTVV.

The table lists this clone with many counts. The rearrangement uses TRBV6-1 and TRBJ2-2; 10 bases agree with TRBD2. Germline CDR1 is MNHNS and CDR2 is SASEGT. V was pared by 2 bases and J by 7 bases, with 10 bases of the junction left unmatched. The CDR3 contains 17 residues. This CDR3 is CASSEPRLAGEVGELFF. CDR3 DNA sequence: TGTGCCAGCAGTGAACCCCGACTAGCGGGTGAGGTCGGGGAGCTGTTTTTT.

Comment on this clone: The identical CDR3 is also encoded by other nucleotide sequences in the sample. The chain links TRBV7-8 to TRBJ2-1; the D is unclear. Germline V CDR1 and CDR2: SGHVS, FQNEAQ. Trimming left V 5 bases short and J 4 bases short, with 3 bases between. There are 11 residues in the CDR3. The CDR3 DNA reads TGTGCCAGCAGCCCTTACAATGAGCAGTTCTTC. Protein sequence: CASSPYNEQFF.

This rearrangement joins TRBV12-3 or TRBV12-4 to TRBJ1-1; D unclear. V lost 3 bases to trimming and J lost 1 base, with 6 bases between them. The CDR3 spans 13 residues. CDR3 in DNA: TGTGCCAGCAGTTTGGGAGAGAACACTGAAGCTTTCTTT. Translated: CASSLGENTEAFF.

The chain is built from TRBV5-1 and TRBJ2-2, with 10 bases lining up with TRBD1. This CDR3 comprises 16 residues. The junction had 7 bases not matched to a gene; V was cut back by 2 bases and J by 6 bases. Germline loops: CDR1 SGHRS, CDR2 YFSETQ. The CDR3 loop reads CASSFRGTGASGELFF. The CDR3 DNA sequence: TGCGCCAGCAGCTTCCGCGGGACAGGGGCGTCCGGGGAGCTGTTTTTT.

The chain combines TRBV5-4 with TRBJ2-5; TRBD1 aligns across 10 bases. The length of the CDR3 is 15 residues. The V and J ends lost 0 bases and 2 bases, in that order; junction bases with no gene match: 1. Germline V lookup: CDR1 SGHNT, CDR2 YYREEE (reference sequence). The CDR3 spells CASSLEDRGQETQYF. In nucleotides, the CDR3 is TGTGCCAGCAGCTTGGAGGACAGGGGGCAAGAGACCCAGTACTTC.

V is TRBV2 and J is TRBJ1-2, with 7 bases lining up with TRBD1. This CDR3 spans 15 amino acids. V lost 2 bases to trimming and J lost 4 bases; unmatched junction nucleotides: 7. Per germline, CDR1 SNHLY and CDR2 FYNNEI. The CDR3 is CASSERTGGSYGYTF. The CDR3, as DNA: TGTGCCAGCAGTGAACGGACAGGTGGGAGCTATGGCTACACCTTC.

V and J are TRBV24-1 and TRBJ2-3; 8 nucleotides line up with TRBD1. The CDR3 is 15 amino acids. V lost 5 bases to trimming and J lost 1 base; unmatched junction nucleotides: 4. CDR1 is KGHDR, CDR2 SFDVKD, per germline. This chain's CDR3 is CATSVETGGTDTQYF. The CDR3 DNA follows: TGTGCCACCAGTGTCGAGACAGGGGGCACAGATACGCAGTATTTT.

This chain joins TRBV3-1 (or the pseudogene TRBV3-2) and TRBJ2-1; TRBD2 matches at 9 bases. CDR1 and CDR2 from the germline V gene are LGHDT and YNNKEL (reference sequence). The CDR3 contains 15 residues. Germline trimming cut 4 bases from V and 9 bases from J; bases unmatched to any gene: 10. CDR3 nucleotide sequence: TGTGCCAGCAGCCCATCTCATAGCGGGAGTAGTGAGCAGTTCTTC. Its protein product is CASSPSHSGSSEQFF.